The source of this TCR beta chain is a study of blood T cell repertoires in COVID-19. Study-level information: Both acute and convalescent COVID-19 samples were obtained from the United States, Italy and Spain.

Per germline, CDR1 SEHNR and CDR2 FQNEAQ (reference sequence). CDR3 length equals 16 residues. V gave up 6 bases and J gave up 4 bases; unmatched junction bases: 14. Profiling relied on immunoSEQ multiplex PCR, and the TCRdb table lists in-frame clones only, not all of them. The sample holds 300,000 or so clones; 90% are singletons and the top ten take roughly 2.9%. This TCR came from a woman in her 30s with COVID-19, enrolled during active disease. The sequenced sample consisted of peripheral blood. The rearrangement links TRBV7-9 to TRBJ2-5; 7 bases fit TRBD1. CDR3 sequence (DNA): TGTGCCAGCAGTCAGCCCTCCCGGCAGGGGGTAGAGACCCAGTACTTC. Translating gives CASSQPSRQGVETQYF.